These 18 T cell receptor beta chains share one sample of origin, sequenced in a study of regulatory T cells in long-lasting Graves disease. Arm-PCR of CDR3 regions and iRepertoire HTBI primers were used to build TCR beta libraries. TCRdb passed the multiplex PCR reads through MiXCR, listing each CDR3 protein once. The sample records a few hundred thousand distinct CDR3 sequences, 13% being singletons. Time point in this sample: newly diagnosed GD, antithyroid drugs for less than 3 months. PBMC-extracted RNA yielded the TCR library. The same data also contributed to another study, on T cells in Graves' hyperthyroidism and ophthalmopathy.

The sequences come from peripheral blood mononuclear cells (PBMCs), collected at new diagnosis, from a patient treated with antithyroid drugs. Source of these receptors: a man aged 25 to 40 with Graves disease.

On this clonotype itself: A read error may explain this, as a much larger clone is one base away. V usage is TRBV12-3 or TRBV12-4 and J usage is TRBJ2-5; 8 bases match TRBD2. Germline trimming cut 10 bases from V and 6 bases from J; bases unmatched to any gene: 22. CDR3 length: 17 amino acids. CDR3 nucleotides: TGTGCCAACACCCTTCGGGGGTTGGGGACTAGGTGGAAGACCCAGTACTTC. It codes for CANTLRGLGTRWKTQYF.

This clonotype was seen many times. The chain combines TRBV12-3 or TRBV12-4 with TRBJ1-1, with D possibly being TRBD1 (5 bases). The CDR3 covers 14 residues. V lost 3 bases and J 4 bases, leaving 12 bases between the germline ends. CDR3 bases: TGTGCCAGCAGTTTCGGGGGTACGGGCACTGAAGCTTTCTTT. It specifies CASSFGGTGTEAFF.

The table lists this clonotype with many counts. CDR3 loop: CATSVGNNEQFF. The CDR3 DNA reads as TGTGCCACCAGCGTAGGGAACAATGAGCAGTTCTTC. J is TRBJ2-1 and V is TRBV15; no reliable D call. CDR3 size: 12 residues. V lost 5 bases and J 5 bases, leaving 7 bases between the germline ends. Per germline, CDR1 LNHNV and CDR2 YYDKDF (reference sequence).

At least ten counts were recorded for this clonotype. CDR3 sequence (DNA): TGCAGCGTTGATCAGGGGTCGAGCTCCTACGAGCAGTACTTC. This sequence encodes CSVDQGSSSYEQYF. The rearrangement joins TRBV29-1 to TRBJ2-7; D is perhaps TRBD1 (6 bases). The CDR3 runs to 14 residues. Looked up from germline, CDR1 is SQVTM and CDR2 is ANQGSEA. Trimming took 3 bases from V and 0 from J, leaving 12 bases between them.

This clonotype has a count of ten or more. The chain combines TRBV20-1 with TRBJ2-7; 12 bases are shared with TRBD1. This CDR3 spans 12 amino acids. CDR1 is DFQATT and CDR2 is SNEGSKA in the germline V gene (reference sequence). In nucleotides, the CDR3 is TGCAGAGTGGGACAGGGGGCAGGCGAGCAGTACTTC. It codes for CRVGQGAGEQYF.

The rearrangement links TRBV15 to TRBJ2-2; 7 nucleotides match TRBD2. V was pared by 0 bases and J by 6 bases, with 4 bases of the junction left unmatched. The germline gives CDR1 LNHNV, CDR2 YYDKDF (reference sequence). The CDR3 runs 15 residues. CDR3 in DNA: TGTGCCACCAGCAGAGAGCGGGAGAGGTCCGGGGAGCTGTTTTTT. It is translated as CATSRERERSGELFF. The full variable domain, rest sourced from reference TRBV15 and TRBJ2-2, is DAMVIQNPRYQVTQFGKPVTLSCSQTLNHNVMYWYQQKSSQAPKLLFHYYDKDFNNEADTPDNFQSRRPNTSFCFLDIRSPGLGDTAMYLCATSRERERSGELFFGEGSRLTVL.

The sample holds many counts of this clonotype. The J gene is TRBJ2-6, the V gene TRBV11-2; 7 nucleotides line up with TRBD1. J was trimmed by 0 bases and V by 5 bases; bases with no gene match: 10. The length of the CDR3 is 18 residues. The germline V gene encodes CDR1 SGHAT and CDR2 FQNNGV. The CDR3 DNA reads TGTGCCAGCAGCCCCGGGCCGGCAGGGGGCTCTGGGGCCAACGTCCTGACTTTC. This codes for CASSPGPAGGSGANVLTF.

The V and J genes are TRBV7-9 and TRBJ1-1; TRBD1 is a possible D gene (5 bases). This CDR3 comprises 15 residues. The V end was cut by 1 base, the J end by 1 base, with 10 bases between. Germline CDR1 is SEHNR and CDR2 is FQNEAQ (reference sequence). The CDR3 DNA sequence: TGTGCCAGCAGCTTAGGGGGGGGGAGGAACACTGAAGCTTTCTTT. Its translation: CASSLGGGRNTEAFF.

This clonotype appeared many times. The chain uses TRBV7-8 and TRBJ2-7; 7 positions agree with TRBD2. Germline loops: CDR1 SGHVS, CDR2 FQNEAQ. With V trimmed by 8 bases and J by 2 bases, 9 bases remained unmatched. There are 14 residues in the CDR3. The CDR3 DNA is TGTGCCAGCGCAACGAGCGGGAATCCCTACGAGCAGTACTTC. This gives the protein CASATSGNPYEQYF.

About this clonotype: The junction does not match germline at one end; this may be a read error. The rearrangement links TRBV28 to TRBJ2-3, with D hard to call. The J call is doubtful: the DNA matches TRBJ2-1 better. CDR1 MDHEN and CDR2 SYDVKM come from the germline V gene. The CDR3 has 11 residues. As DNA, the CDR3 is TGTGCCAGCGGTTTATTAAATGAGCAGTTCTTC. This encodes CASGLLNEQFF.

This clonotype was counted many times. The V and J genes are TRBV29-1 and TRBJ2-5; D perhaps matches TRBD1 (5 bases). The V end lost 7 bases, the J end lost 5 bases, and 17 bases lay between the germline ends. The CDR3 has 13 residues. CDR1 and CDR2 from the germline V gene are SQVTM and ANQGSEA. The CDR3 here is CSAWGRADETQYF. CDR3 nucleotides: TGCAGCGCCTGGGGCAGGGCGGACGAGACCCAGTACTTC.

In this sample, this clonotype turned up many times. The rearrangement joins TRBV20-1 to TRBJ2-1, with 7 bases fitting TRBD2. Per the germline V gene, CDR1 is DFQATT and CDR2 is SNEGSKA (reference sequence). The CDR3 sequence is 12 residues long. V lost 8 bases to trimming and J lost 5 bases; unmatched junction nucleotides: 6. In DNA, the CDR3 is TGCAGTAAACTAGCGATCCACAATGAGCAGTTCTTC. Translating gives CSKLAIHNEQFF.

As regards this clonotype: A much bigger clone sits one base away, suggesting this may be a read error. This chain connects TRBV6-5 to TRBJ2-1; either TRBD1 or TRBD2 may fit D (5 bases each). V gave up 4 bases and J gave up 8 bases, with 18 bases separating them. This CDR3 region has 15 residues. Germline values: CDR1 MNHEY, CDR2 SVGAGI. The CDR3 DNA sequence: TGTGCCAGCAGTTCTCGGGGCCTAAGCCACGATGAGCAGTTCTTC. Translated: CASSSRGLSHDEQFF.

At least ten counts were recorded for this clonotype. The chain combines TRBV6-2 or TRBV6-3 with TRBJ2-1, with D hard to call. Trimming took 6 bases from V and 0 from J, leaving 9 bases between them. This CDR3 has 14 residues. Per the germline V gene, CDR1 is MNHEY and CDR2 is SVGEGT. CDR3 bases: TGTGCCAGCAGGGCGAGTTACTCCTACAATGAGCAGTTCTTC. Protein product: CASRASYSYNEQFF.

This clonotype showed up just a few times. The gene calls are TRBV3-1 and TRBJ2-5; 10 bases map to TRBD1. The CDR3 has 17 residues. V lost 4 bases and J lost 5; bases outside the gene matches: 13. The germline gives CDR1 LGHDT, CDR2 YNNKEL (reference sequence). DNA for the CDR3: TGTGCCAGCAGCCGAGTGGTCGAGACAGGGGGCGGGGAGACCCAGTACTTC. The encoded protein is CASSRVVETGGGETQYF.

Only one count was recorded for this clonotype. This rearrangement joins TRBV2 to TRBJ2-3; D remains ambiguous. Germline CDR1 and CDR2: SNHLY and FYNNEI. This CDR3 has 15 residues. With 6 bases removed from V and 7 bases from J, the gap between germline ends came to 20 bases. The CDR3 here is CASSFAGSELNTQYF. The DNA of the CDR3 is TGTGCCAGCAGCTTCGCCGGGTCCGAACTAAATACGCAGTATTTT.

This clonotype was seen only a few times. The chain combines TRBV20-1 with TRBJ2-3; tentatively, D is TRBD1 or TRBD2 (5 bases each). CDR3 length equals 13 residues. The germline gives CDR1 DFQATT, CDR2 SNEGSKA (reference sequence). V shed 5 bases and J shed 3 bases, with 12 bases lying between them. The CDR3 coding sequence is TGCAGTGCTCACGGGACCAAAACAGATACGCAGTATTTT. Amino acids: CSAHGTKTDTQYF.

This clonotype turned up a few times. The rearrangement joins TRBV2 to TRBJ2-6; D not resolved. This CDR3 region has 14 residues. In germline, CDR1 is SNHLY, CDR2 FYNNEI. The V end was cut by 6 bases, the J end by 2 bases, with 8 bases between. CDR3 amino acids: CASSLQAGANVLTF. DNA for the CDR3: TGTGCCAGCAGCCTCCAGGCTGGGGCCAACGTCCTGACTTTC.